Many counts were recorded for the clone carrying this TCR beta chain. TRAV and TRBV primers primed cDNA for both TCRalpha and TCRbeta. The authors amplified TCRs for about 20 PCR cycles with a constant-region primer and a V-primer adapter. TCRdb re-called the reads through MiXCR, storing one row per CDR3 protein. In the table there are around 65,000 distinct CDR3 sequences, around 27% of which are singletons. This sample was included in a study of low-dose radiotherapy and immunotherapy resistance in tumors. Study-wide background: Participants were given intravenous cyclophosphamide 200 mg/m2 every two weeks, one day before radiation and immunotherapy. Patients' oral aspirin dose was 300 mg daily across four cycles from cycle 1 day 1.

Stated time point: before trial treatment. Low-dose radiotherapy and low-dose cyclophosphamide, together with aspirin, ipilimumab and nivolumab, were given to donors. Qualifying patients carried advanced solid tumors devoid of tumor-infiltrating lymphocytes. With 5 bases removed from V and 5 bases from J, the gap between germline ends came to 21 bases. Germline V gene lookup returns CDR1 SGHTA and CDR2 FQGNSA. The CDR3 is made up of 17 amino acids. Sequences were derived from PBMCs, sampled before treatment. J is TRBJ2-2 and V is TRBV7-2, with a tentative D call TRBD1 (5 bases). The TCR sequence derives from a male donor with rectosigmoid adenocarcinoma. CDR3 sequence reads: CASSQSFGRVRTGELFF. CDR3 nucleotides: TGTGCCAGCAGCCAATCTTTCGGCAGGGTCCGGACCGGGGAGCTGTTTTTT.